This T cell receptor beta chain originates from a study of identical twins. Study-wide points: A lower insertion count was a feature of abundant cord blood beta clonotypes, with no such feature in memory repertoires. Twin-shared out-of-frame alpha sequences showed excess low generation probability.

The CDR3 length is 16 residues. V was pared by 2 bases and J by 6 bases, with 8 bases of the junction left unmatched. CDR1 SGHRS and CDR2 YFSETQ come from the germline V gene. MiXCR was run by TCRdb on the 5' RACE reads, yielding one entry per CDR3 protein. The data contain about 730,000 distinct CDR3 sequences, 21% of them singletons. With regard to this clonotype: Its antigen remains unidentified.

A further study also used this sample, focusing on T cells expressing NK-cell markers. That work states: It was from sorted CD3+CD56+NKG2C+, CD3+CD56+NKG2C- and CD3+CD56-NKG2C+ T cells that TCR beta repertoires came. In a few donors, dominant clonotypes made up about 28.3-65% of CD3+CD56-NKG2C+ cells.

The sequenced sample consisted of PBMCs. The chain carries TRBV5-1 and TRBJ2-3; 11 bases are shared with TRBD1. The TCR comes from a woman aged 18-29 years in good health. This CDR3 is CASSFGQGARVDTQYF. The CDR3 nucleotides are TGCGCCAGCAGCTTCGGACAGGGGGCTAGGGTTGATACGCAGTATTTT.